This T cell receptor (beta chain) was sequenced during a study of shared clonotypes between healthy human individuals. In the original analysis: Filtering differed for immunoSEQ, which gave only junction sequences without quality scores. Clones were read by immunoSEQ multiplex PCR, and TCRdb kept only the in-frame ones, dropping some. V and J calls and clone size are copied from that table; D and trimming were computed from the DNA. This table holds about 2.3 million clones, 80% to 95% found once. Subsets obtained from CD4+ cells comprised CD45RA+ naive and CD45RA-negative memory cells. As regards this clone: Antigen specificity is unknown.

Findings and caveats of the study: The study found roughly 5% of naive CD4 clonotypes shared across four donors. Generation probabilities of non-shared clonotypes were lower (relative to those shared by all four donors).

Losses at the gene ends were 4 bases for V and 4 bases for J; bases not matched to a gene: 4. The CDR3 is 15 residues long. Germline V gene data show CDR1 as SQVTM and CDR2 as ANQGSEA. The rearrangement links TRBV29-1 to TRBJ2-3, with TRBD2 matching over 14 bases. The sequencing input was naive CD4+ T cells from PBMCs. Subset: CD45RA+ positively selected. The TCR sequence derives from a man younger than 35 in good health. Some clones in this sample may be carry-over from other donors' samples. The CDR3 nucleotides are TGCAGCGTTGGAGGGACTAGCGGGAGAGCAGATACGCAGTATTTT. Translated, it gives CSVGGTSGRADTQYF.